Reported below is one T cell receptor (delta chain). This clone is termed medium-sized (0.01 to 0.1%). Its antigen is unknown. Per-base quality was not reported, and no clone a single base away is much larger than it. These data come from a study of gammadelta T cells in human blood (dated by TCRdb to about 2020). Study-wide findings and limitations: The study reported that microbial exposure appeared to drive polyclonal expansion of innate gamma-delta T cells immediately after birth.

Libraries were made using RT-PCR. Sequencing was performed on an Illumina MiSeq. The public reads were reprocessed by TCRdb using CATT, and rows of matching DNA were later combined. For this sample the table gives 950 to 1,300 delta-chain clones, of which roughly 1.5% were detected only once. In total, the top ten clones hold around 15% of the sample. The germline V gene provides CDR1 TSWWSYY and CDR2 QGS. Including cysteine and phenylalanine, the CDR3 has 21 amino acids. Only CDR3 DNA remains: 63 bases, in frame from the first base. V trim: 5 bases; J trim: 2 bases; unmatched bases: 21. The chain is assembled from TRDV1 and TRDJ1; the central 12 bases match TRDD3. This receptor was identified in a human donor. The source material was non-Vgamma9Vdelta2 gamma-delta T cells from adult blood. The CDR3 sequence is CALGSLPTFILGDTWTDKLIF. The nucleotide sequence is TGTGCTCTTGGGAGTCTTCCTACATTCATACTGGGGGATACATGGACCGATAAACTCATCTTT.